A selection of T cell receptor beta chains follows, all from one sample in a study of cytomegalovirus exposure and HLA in healthy donors. Here immunoSEQ multiplex PCR was the method, and the copy in TCRdb shows in-frame clones only, minus some. The sample shows fewer than 150,000 clones, 77% of them seen only once. Input material: PBMCs. Receptor source: a human donor in good health. The CDR3 runs from the conserved cysteine through the conserved F or W. The order of the fields is J gene, D gene, clone size, V gene, CDR3 DNA, CDR3 protein. D genes are given only for firm matches. For some rows the clone size is stated as once, few or many, or as a class when expanded; others skip it.

j_gene: TRBJ1-1; d_gene: NA; abundance: NA; v_gene: TRBV28; CDR3nt: TGTGCCAGCAAAAAGGTTGACAGAAACACTGAAGCTTTCTTT; CDR3aa: CASKKVDRNTEAFF
j_gene: TRBJ1-1; d_gene: NA; abundance: NA; v_gene: TRBV5-6; CDR3nt: TGTGCCAGCAGCTACGGACAGCCGAACACTGAAGCTTTCTTT; CDR3aa: CASSYGQPNTEAFF
j_gene: TRBJ1-3; d_gene: NA; abundance: once; v_gene: TRBV19; CDR3nt: TGTGCCAGTAGTAGGTCAGGGCCCTCCTCTGGAAACACCATATATTTT; CDR3aa: CASSRSGPSSGNTIYF
j_gene: TRBJ1-2; d_gene: TRBD1; abundance: NA; v_gene: TRBV28; CDR3nt: TGTGCCACGGGGACAGCAGATTTTAACTATGGCTACACCTTC; CDR3aa: CATGTADFNYGYTF
j_gene: TRBJ2-1; d_gene: TRBD1; abundance: NA; v_gene: TRBV11-2; CDR3nt: TGTGCCAGCAGCTCAATAAGGACAGGGAACAATGAGCAGTTCTTC; CDR3aa: CASSSIRTGNNEQFF
j_gene: TRBJ2-7; d_gene: NA; abundance: NA; v_gene: TRBV10-3; CDR3nt: TGTGCCAGCGCGCAAAACTCCTACGAGCAGTACTTC; CDR3aa: CASAQNSYEQYF
j_gene: TRBJ2-7; d_gene: TRBD1; abundance: NA; v_gene: TRBV5-5; CDR3nt: TGTGCCAGCAGCTCGACAGGGAACCACGAGCAGTACTTC; CDR3aa: CASSSTGNHEQYF
j_gene: TRBJ1-2; d_gene: TRBD1; abundance: NA; v_gene: TRBV27; CDR3nt: TGTGCCAGCAGTTTATCAGGGGACAGGTTAGGCTATGGCTACACCTTC; CDR3aa: CASSLSGDRLGYGYTF
j_gene: TRBJ1-2; d_gene: NA; abundance: once; v_gene: TRBV25-1; CDR3nt: TGTGCCAGCAGTCCACAGGGATCGAACTATGGCTACACCTTC; CDR3aa: CASSPQGSNYGYTF
j_gene: TRBJ1-2; d_gene: NA; abundance: NA; v_gene: TRBV6-5; CDR3nt: TGTGCCAGCAGTGCCAGGGATGACTATGGCTACACCTTC; CDR3aa: CASSARDDYGYTF
j_gene: TRBJ2-7; d_gene: NA; abundance: NA; v_gene: TRBV10-3; CDR3nt: TGTGCCATCAGTGGGCAGGGGTCCACCTACGAGCAGTACTTC; CDR3aa: CAISGQGSTYEQYF
j_gene: TRBJ2-3; d_gene: NA; abundance: NA; v_gene: TRBV30; CDR3nt: TGTGCCTGGAGCGGACCGACGGGGGATACGCAGTATTTT; CDR3aa: CAWSGPTGDTQYF
j_gene: TRBJ1-1; d_gene: TRBD1; abundance: NA; v_gene: TRBV6-6; CDR3nt: TGTGCCAGCAGCCTATTAGGACAGGGGTCCGAAGCTTTCTTT; CDR3aa: CASSLLGQGSEAFF
j_gene: TRBJ2-7; d_gene: NA; abundance: NA; v_gene: TRBV21-1; CDR3nt: TGTGCCAGCAGCAAAGTCTGCGGGAGCGCCGTGGAGCAGTACTTC; CDR3aa: CASSKVCGSAVEQYF
j_gene: TRBJ2-5; d_gene: TRBD1; abundance: few; v_gene: TRBV5-8; CDR3nt: TGTGCCAGCAGCAGAAATACAGGGGTCCAAGAGACCCAGTACTTC; CDR3aa: CASSRNTGVQETQYF
j_gene: TRBJ1-1; d_gene: NA; abundance: NA; v_gene: TRBV5-1; CDR3nt: TGCGCCAGCTACCCGGGGGAGGGAATGAACACTGAAGCTTTCTTT; CDR3aa: CASYPGEGMNTEAFF
j_gene: TRBJ2-1; d_gene: NA; abundance: few; v_gene: TRBV7-2; CDR3nt: TGTGCCAGCAGCTTATACGAGGGAAATGAGCAGTTCTTC; CDR3aa: CASSLYEGNEQFF
j_gene: TRBJ2-1; d_gene: TRBD1; abundance: few; v_gene: TRBV11-3; CDR3nt: TGTGCCAGCAGTATCGACAGGGTCTCCTACAATGAGCAGTTCTTC; CDR3aa: CASSIDRVSYNEQFF
j_gene: TRBJ1-2; d_gene: NA; abundance: once; v_gene: TRBV7-9; CDR3nt: TGTGCCAGCAGCTTATTCTCAGGTGGTGGCTACACCTTC; CDR3aa: CASSLFSGGGYTF
j_gene: TRBJ2-1; d_gene: NA; abundance: NA; v_gene: TRBV28; CDR3nt: TGTGCCAGCAGCCACTACATGAACAATGAGCAGTTCTTC; CDR3aa: CASSHYMNNEQFF
j_gene: TRBJ2-2; d_gene: TRBD2; abundance: NA; v_gene: TRBV18; CDR3nt: TGTGCCAGCTCACTATACGGACCAGCGGGAGGAGCCGGGGAGCTGTTTTTT; CDR3aa: CASSLYGPAGGAGELFF
j_gene: TRBJ2-5; d_gene: NA; abundance: NA; v_gene: TRBV28; CDR3nt: TGTGCCAGCAGCCTGGACAGGGCTGTCGCGGGAGCTGTAGAGACCCAGTACTTC; CDR3aa: CASSLDRAVAGAVETQYF
j_gene: TRBJ1-2; d_gene: NA; abundance: NA; v_gene: TRBV7-6; CDR3nt: TGTGCCAGCAGCTCAAATCCTAGCGGTGGCTACACCTTC; CDR3aa: CASSSNPSGGYTF
j_gene: TRBJ1-1; d_gene: NA; abundance: once; v_gene: TRBV7-6; CDR3nt: TGTGCCAGCAGCTTACTAAGCTGGGCAGGGCGGAACACTGAAGCTTTCTTT; CDR3aa: CASSLLSWAGRNTEAFF
j_gene: TRBJ1-1; d_gene: NA; abundance: NA; v_gene: TRBV28; CDR3nt: TGTGCCAGCGTAGGGGGGGGCGCGGGGACTGAAGCTTTCTTT; CDR3aa: CASVGGGAGTEAFF
j_gene: TRBJ2-3; d_gene: TRBD1; abundance: NA; v_gene: TRBV10-3; CDR3nt: TGTGCCATCAGTGGGCGGGGACAGGGTGCCGAGGATACGCAGTATTTT; CDR3aa: CAISGRGQGAEDTQYF
j_gene: TRBJ1-1; d_gene: TRBD1; abundance: once; v_gene: TRBV7-8; CDR3nt: TGTGCCAGCAGCCCCAAGGGTCCTGGACAGGGGAGGGTCACTGAAGCTTTCTTT; CDR3aa: CASSPKGPGQGRVTEAFF
j_gene: TRBJ2-3; d_gene: TRBD2; abundance: once; v_gene: TRBV5-1; CDR3nt: TGCGCCAGCAGCTTTGTTACTAGCGGGTCTAGCACAGATACGCAGTATTTT; CDR3aa: CASSFVTSGSSTDTQYF
j_gene: TRBJ1-2; d_gene: NA; abundance: NA; v_gene: TRBV6-5; CDR3nt: TGTGCCAGCAGTTACCTCAGGGGCTCTGGCTACACCTTC; CDR3aa: CASSYLRGSGYTF
j_gene: TRBJ1-1; d_gene: NA; abundance: NA; v_gene: TRBV6-5; CDR3nt: TGTGCCAGCAGTGTTCTGGTGAGTGCGAGCACTGAAGCTTTCTTT; CDR3aa: CASSVLVSASTEAFF
j_gene: TRBJ2-1; d_gene: TRBD2; abundance: NA; v_gene: TRBV4-2; CDR3nt: TGTGCCAGCAGCCAAGGCGGGACTAGCGGGAGCGATGAGCAGTTCTTC; CDR3aa: CASSQGGTSGSDEQFF
j_gene: TRBJ1-5; d_gene: NA; abundance: NA; v_gene: TRBV19; CDR3nt: TGTGCCAGTAGTATACGGGGGGGCGCCTTTAATCAGCCCCAGCATTTT; CDR3aa: CASSIRGGAFNQPQHF
j_gene: TRBJ2-1; d_gene: NA; abundance: NA; v_gene: TRBV21-1; CDR3nt: TGTGCCAGCAGCAAATACTCTCTGGAGCGGGAGGGCCGTAATGAGCAGTTCTTC; CDR3aa: CASSKYSLEREGRNEQFF
j_gene: TRBJ1-1; d_gene: NA; abundance: NA; v_gene: TRBV11-2; CDR3nt: TGTGCCAGCAGCTCCGGGAGGGACACTGAAGCTTTCTTT; CDR3aa: CASSSGRDTEAFF
j_gene: TRBJ2-5; d_gene: TRBD2; abundance: NA; v_gene: TRBV29-1; CDR3nt: TGCAGCGGGGGACTAGCGGGATCAGGAGAGACCCAGTACTTC; CDR3aa: CSGGLAGSGETQYF
j_gene: TRBJ1-3; d_gene: NA; abundance: NA; v_gene: TRBV29-1; CDR3nt: TGCAGCGTTGATGCGGGGGTCGGAAACACCATATATTTT; CDR3aa: CSVDAGVGNTIYF